Following are 5 T cell receptor beta chains from one sample sequenced in a study of blood T cell repertoires in COVID-19. Clones were sequenced by immunoSEQ multiplex PCR, and TCRdb holds only the in-frame ones, with some missing. This table has under 100,000 clones, under 90% appearing once. Sequenced sample: peripheral blood. The receptors stem from a woman aged 35 to 49 with active or convalescent COVID-19.

This clone was counted between two and nine times. The chain recombines TRBV4-3 with TRBJ2-2; weak D call: TRBD2 (6 bases). CDR1 and CDR2 from the germline V gene are LGHNA and YSLEER. The CDR3 covers 16 residues. The V end was cut by 4 bases, the J end by 1 base, with 13 bases between. CDR3 coding DNA: TGCGCCAGCAGCCCTAGCGCGATTGGGAACACCGGGGAGCTGTTTTTT. Protein sequence: CASSPSAIGNTGELFF.

The chain employs TRBV7-2 and TRBJ2-2; D ambiguous. V gave up 2 bases and J gave up 6 bases, with 19 bases separating them. CDR3 size: 17 residues. Germline lookup yields CDR1 SGHTA and CDR2 FQGNSA. The CDR3 protein is CASSLFSEKARSGELFF. Here the CDR3 DNA reads TGTGCCAGCAGCTTATTCTCCGAGAAGGCTAGGTCCGGGGAGCTGTTTTTT.

This rearrangement joins TRBV9 to TRBJ2-7; tentatively, D is TRBD1 (5 bases). Germline V CDR1 and CDR2: SGDLS, YYNGEE. CDR3 length equals 13 residues. Trimming shortened V by 1 base and J by 9 bases, and 14 bases separated the two germline ends. The DNA for the CDR3 is TGTGCCAGCAGCGTAACCTATCAGGGCTCGCAGTACTTC. Protein product: CASSVTYQGSQYF.

This clone has a handful of counts. This chain joins TRBV2 and TRBJ1-2, with 9 bases identical to TRBD1. The junction had 8 bases not matched to a gene; V was cut back by 6 bases and J by 3 bases. The length of the CDR3 is 15 residues. From germline, CDR1 is SNHLY and CDR2 FYNNEI. This chain's CDR3 is CASSRDRGIDYGYTF. Written as DNA, the CDR3 is TGTGCCAGCAGCCGAGACAGGGGGATTGACTATGGCTACACCTTC. Looking up the rest from reference TRBV2 and TRBJ1-2 gives the full variable domain: EPEVTQTPSHQVTQMGQEVILRCVPISNHLYFYWYRQILGQKVEFLVSFYNNEISEKSEIFDDQFSVERPDGSNFTLKIRSTKLEDSAMYFCASSRDRGIDYGYTFGSGTRLTVV.

A few counts support this clone. The chain joins TRBV24-1 to TRBJ2-7; D perhaps matches TRBD2 (6 bases). The CDR3 spans 15 residues. Trimming left V 0 bases short and J 3 bases short, with 11 bases between. The germline V gene has CDR1 KGHDR and CDR2 SFDVKD. The CDR3 is CATSDLEGRDYEQYF. The CDR3 DNA is TGTGCCACCAGTGATTTGGAGGGGCGGGACTACGAGCAGTACTTC.